The clone carrying this T cell receptor (beta chain) was recorded a few times. Its antigen is undetermined. TCRdb passed the reads through MiXCR, listing each CDR3 protein once. Of about 830,000 distinct CDR3 sequences listed, approximately 29% are singletons. This record belongs to a study of T cell repertoires in cytomegalovirus infection. Background on the study: Recently identified HLA-C-restricted CMV epitopes and well-studied HLA-B-restricted CMV epitopes were used by the study. Evidence of both CMV infection and a matching HLA type came from public TCR beta signatures. General study points: Within the response measured ex vivo, HLA-C-restricted CMV-specific TCR beta clonotypes were dominant.

Germline lookup yields CDR1 LGHDT and CDR2 YNNKEL (reference sequence). J gave up 7 bases and V 2 bases, and 7 bases lay outside the gene matches. The CDR3 has 15 residues. Sequenced here: cultured CD8+ T cells from PBMCs, sampled from culture after CMV antigen stimulation. The V and J genes are TRBV3-1 and TRBJ1-2, with 10 bases matching TRBD1. This TCR came from a human donor in good health (CMV status not recorded). Some clones in this sample may be carry-over from other donors' samples. The CDR3 sequence is CASSQNPGQGFGYTF. The CDR3 coding sequence is TGTGCCAGCAGCCAAAACCCGGGACAGGGGTTTGGCTACACCTTC. The full variable domain, rest sourced from reference TRBV3-1 and TRBJ1-2, is DTAVSQTPKYLVTQMGNDKSIKCEQNLGHDTMYWYKQDSKKFLKIMFSYNNKELIINETVPNRFSPKSPDKAHLNLHINSLELGDSAVYFCASSQNPGQGFGYTFGSGTRLTVV.